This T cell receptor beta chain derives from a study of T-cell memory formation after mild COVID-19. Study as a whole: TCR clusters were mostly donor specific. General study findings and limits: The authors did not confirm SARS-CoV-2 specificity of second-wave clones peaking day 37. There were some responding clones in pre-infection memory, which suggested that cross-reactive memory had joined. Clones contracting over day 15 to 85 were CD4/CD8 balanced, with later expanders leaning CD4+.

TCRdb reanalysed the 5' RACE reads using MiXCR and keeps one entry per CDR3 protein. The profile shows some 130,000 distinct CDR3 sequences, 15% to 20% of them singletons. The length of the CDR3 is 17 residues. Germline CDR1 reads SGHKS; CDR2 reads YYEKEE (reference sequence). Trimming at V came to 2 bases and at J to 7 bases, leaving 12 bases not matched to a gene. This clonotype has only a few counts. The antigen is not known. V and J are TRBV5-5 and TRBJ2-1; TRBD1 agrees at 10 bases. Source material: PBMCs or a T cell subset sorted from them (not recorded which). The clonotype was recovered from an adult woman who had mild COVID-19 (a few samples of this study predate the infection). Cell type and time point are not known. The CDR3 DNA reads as TGTGCCAGCAGCTTTGGGCGGCCCCGGGACAGGGGTAATGAGCAGTTCTTC. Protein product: CASSFGRPRDRGNEQFF.